This TCR beta chain derives from a study of blood T cell repertoires in COVID-19. Study background: Spain, Italy and the United States supplied samples that represented acute and convalescent COVID-19.

In the study's own analysis: Reference gene primer amplification gave estimated nucleated cell counts. Clones were sequenced by immunoSEQ multiplex PCR, and TCRdb holds only the in-frame ones, with some missing. V and J calls and clone size come straight from that table; D and trimming were deduced from the DNA. This table holds about 220,000 clones, 84% found once. The trim removed 0 bases at V and 3 bases at J, leaving 11 bases unmatched. The germline gives CDR1 SGHTA, CDR2 FQGNSA. The CDR3 is made up of 18 amino acids. The sample was peripheral blood. The origin of this receptor is a woman in her fifties or sixties with acute or convalescent COVID-19. This chain uses TRBV7-2 with TRBJ2-3, with 8 bases fitting TRBD1. CDR3 loop: CASSLAGPDRVRTDTQYF. DNA for the CDR3: TGTGCCAGCAGCTTAGCCGGCCCGGACAGGGTTAGAACAGATACGCAGTATTTT. Combining the CDR3 with reference TRBV7-2 and TRBJ2-3 gives the whole variable domain GAGVSQSPSNKVTEKGKDVELRCDPISGHTALYWYRQSLGQGLEFLIYFQGNSAPDKSGLPSDRFSAERTGGSVSTLTIQRTQQEDSAVYLCASSLAGPDRVRTDTQYFGPGTRLTVL.